What follows are 23 T cell receptor beta chains derived from one specimen sequenced in a study of shared clonotypes between healthy human individuals. TCRdb keeps only in-frame clones here, not all; method: immunoSEQ multiplex PCR. Of about 2.3 million clones in the sample, 92% are singletons; the top ten hold 0.37%. The specimen sequenced was naive CD4+ T cells from PBMCs. Subset denoted: CD45RA+ positively selected. Receptor source: a young man in good health. Some clones in this sample may be carry-over from other donors' samples.

This rearrangement joins TRBV19 to TRBJ2-5; perhaps TRBD1 as D (5 bases). The CDR3 totals 13 residues. V was cut by 6 bases and J by 9 bases, with 17 bases left in between. Germline CDR1 and CDR2: LNHDA and SQIVND (reference sequence). The CDR3 loop reads CASSSTGWVAQYF. The DNA of the CDR3 is TGTGCCAGTAGCTCTACAGGCTGGGTGGCCCAGTACTTC.

The rearrangement links TRBV6-5 to TRBJ2-3, with D tentatively TRBD2 (5 bases). The V gene's germline CDR1 is MNHEY and CDR2 SVGAGI. The ends were cut back, 0 bases at V and 5 bases at J, with 12 bases in the middle. The CDR3 has 15 amino acids. The CDR3 DNA reads as TGTGCCAGCAGTTACTCGATTAGGGCGGGAGATACGCAGTATTTT. Residues: CASSYSIRAGDTQYF.

In this sample, this clone turned up once. This chain links TRBV7-2 with TRBJ1-5; D remains unclear. The CDR3 totals 14 residues. V was pared by 0 bases and J by 5 bases, with 8 bases between. Germline CDR1 reads SGHTA; CDR2 reads FQGNSA. The CDR3, as DNA: TGTGCCAGCAGCTTAGCTACCGCATATCAGCCCCAGCATTTT. Translating it yields CASSLATAYQPQHF.

The chain uses TRBV4-1 and TRBJ2-7, with TRBD1 as a possible D gene (5 bases). V was pared by 4 bases and J by 4 bases, with 17 bases between. The germline CDR1 and CDR2 sequences are MGHRA and YSYEKL. CDR3 length: 15 amino acids. CDR3 region: CASSPSQGSLYEQYF. The CDR3 DNA reads TGCGCCAGCAGCCCGTCGCAGGGATCACTTTACGAGCAGTACTTC.

The rearrangement links TRBV28 to TRBJ2-6, with D hard to call. V was pared by 5 bases and J by 3 bases, with 8 bases between. The CDR3 spans 14 residues. Germline V gives CDR1 MDHEN, CDR2 SYDVKM. CDR3 nucleotides: TGTGCCAGCAGTAGTCAGGTTGGGGCCAACGTCCTGACTTTC. Translated, it gives CASSSQVGANVLTF.

Concerning this clone: This sample also contains other DNA sequences that code for the same CDR3. In nucleotides, the CDR3 is TGTGCCAGCAGTTTCCAGTTCTCCTACGAGCAGTACTTC. It yields the protein CASSFQFSYEQYF. The chain links TRBV27 to TRBJ2-7, with D unclear. This CDR3 contains 13 residues. CDR1 MNHEY and CDR2 SMNVEV come from the germline V gene (reference sequence). Trimming took off 3 bases at V and 0 bases at J, with 6 bases between the two ends.

Only one count was recorded for this clone. V usage is TRBV18 and J usage is TRBJ1-2; TRBD1 matches at 7 bases. V shed 2 bases, J shed 8 bases, and the junction held 8 bases outside the gene matches. CDR3 length equals 14 residues. Looked up from germline, CDR1 is KGHSH and CDR2 is LQKENI. The DNA for the CDR3 is TGTGCCAGCTCACCAGGGACAGAGGCCTTGGGCTACACCTTC. It is translated as CASSPGTEALGYTF.

This chain joins TRBV7-2 and TRBJ2-3, with 9 nucleotides matching TRBD1. The V segment lost 4 bases and the J segment 1 base; nucleotides outside the gene matches: 6. The CDR3 runs 16 residues. Germline CDR1 reads SGHTA; CDR2 reads FQGNSA. The chain's CDR3 is CASSSRDRVGTDTQYF. CDR3 bases: TGTGCCAGCAGCTCCCGGGACAGGGTCGGCACAGATACGCAGTATTTT.

This clone was found once. The chain joins TRBV5-4 to TRBJ1-2, with D maybe TRBD1 (5 bases). The CDR3 consists of 17 residues. Trimming pared 4 bases from V and 5 bases from J, leaving 24 bases between. Germline CDR1 reads SGHNT; CDR2 reads YYREEE (reference sequence). The CDR3 coding sequence is TGTGCCAGCAGCCCCAGCGGCAGGGTGGGTTCCCGATATGGCTACACCTTC. Translating it yields CASSPSGRVGSRYGYTF.

As to this clone: Additional DNA sequences in this sample encode the identical CDR3. This chain uses TRBV6-5 with TRBJ1-3; D is unresolved. The CDR3 is made up of 13 amino acids. Trimming took 1 base from V and 0 from J, leaving 1 base between them. CDR1 and CDR2 from the germline V gene are MNHEY and SVGAGI. The CDR3 bases are TGTGCCAGCAGTTACTTCTCTGGAAACACCATATATTTT. Amino acid sequence: CASSYFSGNTIYF.

The rearrangement links TRBV6-1 to TRBJ2-3, with D hard to call. Per the germline V gene, CDR1 is MNHNS and CDR2 is SASEGT. The germline V and J ends were trimmed by 8 bases and 1 base, with 10 bases remaining between them. The length of the CDR3 is 13 residues. The CDR3 spells CASFGLRTDTQYF. CDR3 coding DNA: TGTGCCAGCTTCGGGCTGCGCACAGATACGCAGTATTTT.

This chain joins TRBV7-2 and TRBJ2-5; D gene ambiguous. The CDR3 contains 14 residues. Trimming cost V 1 base and J 2 bases, with 8 bases left between them. Germline V gene sequence: CDR1 SGHTA, CDR2 FQGNSA. This chain's CDR3 is CASSLGRWQETQYF. As DNA, the CDR3 is TGTGCCAGCAGCTTAGGACGGTGGCAAGAGACCCAGTACTTC.

In this sample, this clone turned up once. The chain combines TRBV6-6 with TRBJ2-7, with 7 bases matching TRBD1. CDR3 size: 14 residues. The germline V gene has CDR1 MNHNY and CDR2 SVGAGI (reference sequence). Unmatched junction bases numbered 6, after V lost 5 bases and J lost 2 bases. CDR3 amino acids: CASSRQGSTYEQYF. The CDR3 bases are TGTGCCAGCAGTCGACAGGGCTCAACCTACGAGCAGTACTTC.

The J gene is TRBJ2-5, the V gene TRBV5-6; perhaps D is TRBD1 or TRBD2 (5 bases each). The last part of the DNA fits TRBJ2-7 better; the J call may be wrong. CDR1 SGHDT and CDR2 YYEEEE come from the germline V gene. The length of the CDR3 is 13 residues. The CDR3 protein is CASSPGTAYEQYF. CDR3 coding DNA: TGTGCCAGCAGTCCCGGGACGGCATACGAGCAGTACTTC.

J is TRBJ2-2 and V is TRBV28; no firm D call. CDR1 MDHEN and CDR2 SYDVKM come from the germline V gene. The CDR3 is made up of 14 amino acids. Trimming removed 9 bases at V and 1 base at J, with 12 bases between. CDR3 in amino acids: CASRNFLNTGELFF. The CDR3 nucleotides read TGTGCCAGTAGGAACTTCCTGAACACCGGGGAGCTGTTTTTT.

The CDR3 loop is CASSVHLGSSQVDGYTF. The CDR3 DNA follows: TGTGCCAGCAGCGTCCATTTAGGTAGCTCACAGGTGGATGGCTACACCTTC. The chain combines TRBV5-5 with TRBJ1-2, with D possibly TRBD1 on 5 matching bases. This CDR3 contains 17 residues. Trimming left V 4 bases short and J 6 bases short, with 25 bases between. Germline lookup yields CDR1 SGHKS and CDR2 YYEKEE (reference sequence).

This sequence joins TRBV7-2 and TRBJ2-1; a weak D match, TRBD2 (5 bases). Germline values: CDR1 SGHTA, CDR2 FQGNSA. This CDR3 is built from 12 residues. V dropped 9 bases and J dropped 7 bases, with 13 bases sitting between them. In DNA, the CDR3 is TGTGCCAGTGGCGGGCGGTTAAATGAGCAGTTCTTC. It codes for CASGGRLNEQFF.

This chain links TRBV29-1 with TRBJ2-1; D remains ambiguous. Per the germline V gene, CDR1 is SQVTM and CDR2 is ANQGSEA. CDR3 length equals 12 residues. V lost 5 bases, J lost 0 bases, and 5 bases lay in between. CDR3 bases: TGCAGCGTTTCCAGCTCCTACAATGAGCAGTTCTTC. Protein product: CSVSSSYNEQFF.

The V gene is TRBV27, the J gene TRBJ2-7; no firm D call. CDR1 is MNHEY and CDR2 is SMNVEV in the germline V gene (reference sequence). V dropped 5 bases and J dropped 3 bases, with 11 bases sitting between them. This CDR3 is 13 amino acids long. This CDR3 is CASSRVSDYEQYF. CDR3 nucleotides: TGTGCCAGCAGTAGAGTTTCAGACTACGAGCAGTACTTC.

The rearrangement links TRBV28 to TRBJ1-3; weak D call: TRBD1 (5 bases). V was trimmed by 6 bases and J by 1 base, leaving 10 bases between them. The V gene's germline CDR1 is MDHEN and CDR2 SYDVKM. The CDR3 length is 14 residues. Written as DNA, the CDR3 is TGTGCCAGCAGCCAGGCAGGGTCTGGAAACACCATATATTTT. This translates into CASSQAGSGNTIYF.

The genes are TRBV5-4 and TRBJ1-2; D remains unclear. V lost 0 bases and J 6 bases, leaving 6 bases between the germline ends. The CDR3 contains 12 residues. Germline CDR1 SGHNT, CDR2 YYREEE (reference sequence). The CDR3 nucleotides are TGTGCCAGCAGCTTGGATGGGAATGGCTACACCTTC. This encodes CASSLDGNGYTF.

The rearrangement uses TRBV5-1 and TRBJ2-3, with TRBD2 identical over 7 bases. Germline V gene sequence: CDR1 SGHRS, CDR2 YFSETQ. The CDR3 extends over 16 amino acids. The trim removed 0 bases at V and 3 bases at J, leaving 7 bases unmatched. CDR3 sequence reads: CASSLVGGSRTDTQYF. CDR3 coding DNA: TGCGCCAGCAGCTTGGTGGGCGGGAGTCGAACAGATACGCAGTATTTT.

The CDR3 region has the DNA TGTGCCAGCAGCGTAGCCGGGACTAGCGAGTACGAGCAGTACTTC. Protein: CASSVAGTSEYEQYF. The rearrangement links TRBV9 to TRBJ2-7, with 10 bases identical to TRBD2. The V gene end was trimmed by 0 bases and the J gene end by 4 bases; junction bases not matched to a gene: 4. The CDR3 runs 15 residues. CDR1 is SGDLS and CDR2 is YYNGEE in the germline V gene.